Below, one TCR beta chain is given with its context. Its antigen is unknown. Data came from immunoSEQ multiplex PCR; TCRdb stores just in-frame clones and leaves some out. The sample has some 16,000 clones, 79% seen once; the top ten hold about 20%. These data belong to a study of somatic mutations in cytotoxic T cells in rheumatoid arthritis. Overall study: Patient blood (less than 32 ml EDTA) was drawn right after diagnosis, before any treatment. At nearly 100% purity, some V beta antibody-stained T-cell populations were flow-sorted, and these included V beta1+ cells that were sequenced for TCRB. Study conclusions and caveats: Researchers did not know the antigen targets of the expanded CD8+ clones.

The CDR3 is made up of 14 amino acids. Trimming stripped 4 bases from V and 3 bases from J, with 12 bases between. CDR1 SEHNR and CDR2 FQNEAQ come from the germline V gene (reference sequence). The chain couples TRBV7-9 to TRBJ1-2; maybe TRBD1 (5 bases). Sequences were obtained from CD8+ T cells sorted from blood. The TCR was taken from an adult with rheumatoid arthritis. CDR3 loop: CASSSAGYHYGYTF. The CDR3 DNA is TGTGCCAGCAGCTCAGCAGGGTATCACTATGGCTACACCTTC.